A selection of T cell receptor beta chains follows, all from one sample in a study of long-term antiretroviral therapy in people with HIV. The protocol was immunoSEQ multiplex PCR, while the TCRdb copy is restricted to in-frame clones and leaves out a portion. The sample shows about 30,000 clones, around 95% of them seen only once. The material was unsorted PBMCs, obtained 5.3 years after starting antiretroviral therapy. These receptors were taken from a man aged 50-59 years with HIV. CDR3s include the opening cysteine and the closing phenylalanine or tryptophan. A D gene is named only where the DNA matches it firmly. Expanded clones get a size class; other rows say once, few or many, or leave the size out.

>TRBV5-5|TRBJ1-2|.|TRBD1|12
TGTGCCAGCAGCCCGACAGGGAATGGCTACACCTTC
CASSPTGNGYTF
>TRBV7-2|TRBJ2-3|.|.|13
TGTGCCAGCAGCTCCCCTAGCACAGATACGCAGTATTTT
CASSSPSTDTQYF
>TRBV4-1|TRBJ1-2|.|.|15
TGCGCCAGCAGCCAAGATGTGGGCATGTACTATGGCTACACCTTC
CASSQDVGMYYGYTF
>TRBV6-6|TRBJ2-7|.|.|13
TGTGCCAGCAGCCCCCGGGACGACTACGAGCAGTACTTC
CASSPRDDYEQYF
>TRBV30|TRBJ1-3|.|.|14
TGTGCCTGGAGTGAAGGGATGTCTGGAAACACCATATATTTT
CAWSEGMSGNTIYF
>TRBV28|TRBJ1-2|.|TRBD1|14
TGTGCCAGCAGGCTCCCGGGACAGAACTATGGCTACACCTTC
CASRLPGQNYGYTF
>TRBV11-3|TRBJ2-3|.|TRBD2|18
TGTGCCAGCAGCTTAGGGGTTTCTAGCGGGGGAGTTTCGGATACGCAGTATTTT
CASSLGVSSGGVSDTQYF
>TRBV6-5|TRBJ2-7|.|TRBD1|15
TGTGCCAGCAGCATGGATCCCGGGACAGGGAGGGAGCAGTACTTC
CASSMDPGTGREQYF
>TRBV7-2|TRBJ1-1|.|.|15
TGTGCCAGCAGCTTAGGCGTAGGGGGGAACACTGAAGCTTTCTTT
CASSLGVGGNTEAFF
>TRBV5-1|TRBJ1-6|.|.|14
TGCGCCAGCAGCTCCATACAAGCGAATTCACCCCTCCACTTT
CASSSIQANSPLHF
>TRBV7-3|TRBJ2-4|.|.|13
TGTGCCAGCAGCTTAAACGCCAAAAACATTCAGTACTTC
CASSLNAKNIQYF
>TRBV9|TRBJ1-1|once|TRBD1|14
TGTGCCAGCAGCAAAGGACAGGGGAACACTGAAGCTTTCTTT
CASSKGQGNTEAFF
>TRBV27|TRBJ2-7|.|TRBD1|13
TGTGCCAGCAGGACAGGGGCTAGCAACGAGCAGTACTTC
CASRTGASNEQYF
>TRBV5-5|TRBJ2-2|.|TRBD2|16
TGTGCCAGCAGCTTGAGGCTAGCGGAGAACACCGGGGAGCTGTTTTTT
CASSLRLAENTGELFF
>TRBV9|TRBJ2-3|.|TRBD1|15
TGTGCCAGCAGCGCTCGACAGGGGTCCACAGATACGCAGTATTTT
CASSARQGSTDTQYF
>TRBV10-1|TRBJ1-5|few|.|14
TGCGCCAGCAGTGAGCCGGGAATCGATCAGCCCCAGCATTTT
CASSEPGIDQPQHF
>TRBV12-1|TRBJ2-7|.|.|17
TGTGCCAGCAGCTTTGTAGGGGGCCGGACAGGGGACCACGAGCAGTACTTC
CASSFVGGRTGDHEQYF
>TRBV10-1|TRBJ1-4|.|.|16
TGCGCCAGCAGTGAGTCCAGGGGAACAACTAATGAAAAACTGTTTTTT
CASSESRGTTNEKLFF
>TRBV19|TRBJ1-5|once|.|15
TGTGCCAGTAGTATGATTGACAGCCTGGGGCAGCCCCAGCATTTT
CASSMIDSLGQPQHF
>TRBV6-6|TRBJ1-1|.|.|11
TGTGCCGCCCGACTGAACACTGAAGCTTTCTTT
CAARLNTEAFF
>TRBV18|TRBJ2-3|.|TRBD1|16
TGTGCCAGCTCACCATTCGGACAGGTCGGGACAGATACGCAGTATTTT
CASSPFGQVGTDTQYF
>TRBV6-6|TRBJ2-7|.|.|13
TGTGCCAGCAGCTCCGGGGCAACCTACGAGCAGTACTTC
CASSSGATYEQYF
>TRBV4-3|TRBJ1-6|.|TRBD1|15
TGCGCCAGCAGCCAAGGGACAGGGAATAATTCACCCCTCCACTTT
CASSQGTGNNSPLHF
>TRBV28|TRBJ1-5|.|.|15
TGTGCCAGCAGTCCAGGACAACATAGCAATCAGCCCCAGCATTTT
CASSPGQHSNQPQHF
>TRBV6-1|TRBJ2-3|.|.|17
TGTGCCAGCAGTGAAGAGAAATGGGGGTCGTTTGAAGGTACGCAGTATTTT
CASSEEKWGSFEGTQYF
>TRBV11-2|TRBJ2-7|.|.|11
TGTGCCAGCAGCTTATCCGGCGAGCAGTACTTC
CASSLSGEQYF
>TRBV27|TRBJ2-7|.|TRBD1|14
TGTGCCAGCAGTCGCACAGGGGTGAACTACGAGCAGTACTTC
CASSRTGVNYEQYF
>TRBV10-3|TRBJ2-6|.|.|16
TGTGCCATCAGTGAGTCCGAGGGCTCTGGGGCCAACGTCCTGACTTTC
CAISESEGSGANVLTF
>TRBV11-2|TRBJ2-3|.|.|15
TGTGCCAGCAGCTCGGGCGGGGGCCGTACAGATACGCAGTATTTT
CASSSGGGRTDTQYF
>TRBV7-9|TRBJ2-3|.|.|18
TGTGCCAGCAGCTTAATCGGTATCCAGGGGCCCTTCACAGATACGCAGTATTTT
CASSLIGIQGPFTDTQYF
>TRBV5-4|TRBJ2-1|.|TRBD2|15
TGTGCCAGCAGCTTAAGGGCTAGCGGGGACAATGAGCAGTTCTTC
CASSLRASGDNEQFF
>TRBV30|TRBJ2-3|.|.|13
TGTGCCTGGAGTGTCCTAGACACAGATACGCAGTATTTT
CAWSVLDTDTQYF
>TRBV9|TRBJ2-1|.|TRBD2|14
TGTGCCAGCAGCGCCTTTGGGGGGGTGGATGAGCAGTTCTTC
CASSAFGGVDEQFF
>TRBV7-2|TRBJ1-2|.|.|11
TGTGCCAGCAGCTCCCACATGGGCTACACCTTC
CASSSHMGYTF
>TRBV2|TRBJ1-5|.|.|14
TGTGCCAGTCTCGACAGAAATAGCAATCAGCCCCAGCATTTT
CASLDRNSNQPQHF
>TRBV4-2|TRBJ2-7|.|.|12
TGTGCCAGCAGCCAAGATCGTGGGGAGCAGTACTTC
CASSQDRGEQYF
>TRBV6-1|TRBJ1-5|.|.|14
TGTGCCAGCAGTGAAGTACGGCAGAATCAGCCCCAGCATTTT
CASSEVRQNQPQHF
>TRBV7-8|TRBJ2-7|.|.|13
TGTGCCAGCAGCTTAAGGGGGACGTACGAGCAGTACTTC
CASSLRGTYEQYF
>TRBV5-1|TRBJ2-6|once|.|16
TGCGCCAGCAGCCCGACAGCCTACTCTGGGGCCAACGTCCTGACTTTC
CASSPTAYSGANVLTF
>TRBV5-4|TRBJ2-6|.|TRBD2|18
TGTGCCAGCAGCCACGGACTAGCGGGGCGCTCTGGGGCCAACGTCCTGACTTTC
CASSHGLAGRSGANVLTF
>TRBV27|TRBJ1-4|.|.|15
TGTGCCAGCAGTTTATGGGCAGGGGCTAATGAAAAACTGTTTTTT
CASSLWAGANEKLFF
>TRBV5-1|TRBJ2-1|.|TRBD2|13
TGCGCCAGCAGATTAACGGGGGGCAATGAGCAGTTCTTC
CASRLTGGNEQFF
>TRBV6-6|TRBJ1-5|.|.|13
TGTGCCAGCAGTTATAGTTTCGATCAGCCCCAGCATTTT
CASSYSFDQPQHF
>TRBV12-5|TRBJ1-5|once|.|15
TGTGCTAGTGGTTTGTTCCAGGTTAGCAATCAGCCCCAGCATTTT
CASGLFQVSNQPQHF
>TRBV2|TRBJ1-1|.|.|12
TGTGCCACGAGGAAGGAGGGAACTGAAGCTTTCTTT
CATRKEGTEAFF
>TRBV23-1|TRBJ2-7|.|TRBD1|13
TGCGCCAGCAGTCCTCCGGACAGGGCTACAAAGTACTTC
CASSPPDRATKYF
>TRBV18|TRBJ1-1|.|TRBD1|13
TGTGCCAGCTCACAGGGGGCGGGCACTGAAGCTTTCTTT
CASSQGAGTEAFF
>TRBV29-1|TRBJ2-7|.|.|13
TGCAGCGTTGCTGAAGCAGGGGTAGGCGAGCAGTACTTC
CSVAEAGVGEQYF
>TRBV27|TRBJ1-5|.|TRBD1|16
TGTGCCAGCAGTTCGGGACAGGGGGCGCGGCATCAGCCCCAGCATTTT
CASSSGQGARHQPQHF
>TRBV27|TRBJ2-3|.|.|11
TGTGCCAGCACTTTGGGAGATACGCAGTATTTT
CASTLGDTQYF
>TRBV27|TRBJ2-1|once|.|13
TGTGCCAGCAGTTTGGTTTTTTACAATGAGCAGTTCTTC
CASSLVFYNEQFF
>TRBV7-9|TRBJ2-7|.|.|14
TGTGCCAGCAGCAGGGATGGGAGTACCTACGAGCAGTACTTC
CASSRDGSTYEQYF
>TRBV5-1|TRBJ1-1|.|.|14
TGCGCCAGCAGCTTGTTCGACAGTAACACTGAAGCTTTCTTT
CASSLFDSNTEAFF